A single sample is the source of the 10 T cell receptor beta chains below, sequenced in a study of T-cell memory formation after mild COVID-19. TCRdb ran MiXCR on the 5' RACE reads and lists one entry per CDR3 protein. Of fewer than 650,000 distinct CDR3 sequences in the sample, about 22% were seen once. The source material was PBMCs or a T cell subset sorted from them (not recorded which). The receptors come from an adult woman who had mild COVID-19 (a few samples of this study predate the infection). Cell type and time point are not known.

There are many counts of this clonotype. The gene calls are TRBV5-1 and TRBJ2-1, with 8 nucleotides matching TRBD2. The J segment lost 3 bases and the V segment lost 0 bases, leaving 11 bases of the junction unmatched. Germline-derived CDR1 and CDR2 are SGHRS and YFSETQ. The CDR3 is 18 residues long. CDR3 residues: CASSLGLAGIGYYNEQFF. DNA for the CDR3: TGCGCCAGCAGCTTGGGTTTAGCGGGAATTGGCTACTACAATGAGCAGTTCTTC.

In its sample, this clonotype was seen a few times. This chain connects TRBV4-1 to TRBJ2-1, with 9 bases that match TRBD1. The V gene's germline CDR1 is MGHRA and CDR2 YSYEKL. V shed 4 bases and J 8 bases; nucleotides not matched to a gene: 3. CDR3 length: 13 amino acids. CDR3 DNA: TGCGCCAGCAGCCTGGGACAGGGCGATGAGCAGTTCTTC. Amino acids: CASSLGQGDEQFF.

This clonotype was counted a few times. This chain uses TRBV7-2 with TRBJ1-2, with D perhaps matching TRBD1 (6 bases). The germline V gene encodes CDR1 SGHTA and CDR2 FQGNSA. Trimming took 0 bases from V and 13 from J, leaving 15 bases between them. The length of the CDR3 is 13 residues. CDR3 sequence reads: CASSLAYAQGFTF. The CDR3 DNA sequence: TGTGCCAGCAGCTTAGCGTACGCCCAGGGGTTCACCTTC.

The chain combines TRBV29-1 with TRBJ1-2; D uncertain. The germline V and J ends were trimmed by 4 bases and 8 bases, with 14 bases remaining between them. CDR3 length equals 12 residues. In germline, CDR1 is SQVTM, CDR2 ANQGSEA. The CDR3 reads CSVGTGPQGYTF. The DNA for the CDR3 is TGCAGCGTTGGAACCGGACCGCAGGGCTACACCTTC.

This clonotype was detected only once. CDR3 DNA sequence: TGCGCCAGCAGCTCCGGGACAGGGGGCAAAGAGACCCAGTACTTC. It encodes CASSSGTGGKETQYF. V and J are TRBV5-1 and TRBJ2-5; 12 nucleotides align to TRBD1. The length of the CDR3 is 15 residues. CDR1 and CDR2 (germline): SGHRS, YFSETQ. V dropped 3 bases and J dropped 3; count of bases not matched to a gene: 3.

The chain has TRBV4-3 and TRBJ2-3, with D perhaps matching TRBD2 (6 bases). The V gene lost 0 bases and the J gene lost 3 bases, with 13 bases spanning the gap. The CDR3 contains 16 residues. CDR1 is LGHNA and CDR2 is YSLEER in the germline V gene. CDR3 nucleotide sequence: TGCGCCAGCAGCCAAGAAGGGCCTAGCGTTACAGATACGCAGTATTTT. As protein: CASSQEGPSVTDTQYF.

This clonotype was counted between two and nine times. The genes are TRBV15 and TRBJ1-1, with D perhaps TRBD1 (5 bases). Germline CDR1 is LNHNV and CDR2 is YYDKDF (reference sequence). Trimming removed 3 bases from V and 7 bases from J, with 12 bases in between. CDR3 length: 13 residues. CDR3: CATSSPPGVEAFF. The DNA for the CDR3 is TGTGCCACCAGCAGTCCCCCGGGGGTTGAAGCTTTCTTT.

V is TRBV20-1 and J is TRBJ2-1; perhaps TRBD2 as D (6 bases). Germline V gene sequence: CDR1 DFQATT, CDR2 SNEGSKA (reference sequence). The CDR3 length is 13 residues. The V end lost 5 bases, the J end lost 8 bases, and 16 bases lay between the germline ends. The CDR3 protein is CSASGGESYEQFF. CDR3 DNA: TGCAGTGCTTCCGGGGGAGAAAGCTATGAGCAGTTCTTC.

The rearrangement uses TRBV12-3 or TRBV12-4 and TRBJ2-5; tentatively, D is TRBD2 (6 bases). The V gene lost 3 bases and the J gene lost 5 bases, with 19 bases spanning the gap. The CDR3 is 16 residues long. The CDR3 here is CASSLGDSIQTETQYF. CDR3 DNA: TGTGCCAGCAGTTTGGGGGACTCAATCCAAACGGAGACCCAGTACTTC.

V gene TRBV30 combines with J gene TRBJ2-7; 7 nucleotides align to TRBD2. The J segment lost 2 bases and the V segment lost 0 bases, leaving 7 bases of the junction unmatched. Germline V gives CDR1 GTSNPN, CDR2 SVGIG (reference sequence). The length of the CDR3 is 15 residues. The CDR3 DNA sequence: TGTGCCTGGAGTGTACGAGGGGAGGGCCCCTACGAGCAGTACTTC. It yields the protein CAWSVRGEGPYEQYF.